Included here is one T cell receptor beta chain sequence, with context. No cognate antigen has been identified for it. No base-level quality is on record; no much larger clone is a single base apart. The data stem from a study of shared T cell receptors in the human thymus (dated by TCRdb to 2020 to 2022). Background on the whole study: The study examined how self-reactive, shared T-cell receptor alpha chains are generated in the human thymus.

The library was obtained by the immunoSEQ multiplex PCR assay. The source is immuneACCESS, and TCRdb retained only in-frame sequences with V and J called. Part of the clones is not carried over; for the studies checked, unresolved V genes explain less than half of this, and the remainder is unexplained. A total of a few hundred thousand clones appear in this sample, 85% to 95% of them only once. The top ten hold approximately 0.02% of the sample. Input material: thymocytes. The sequence derives from a human donor.

The sequence in DNA is TGTGCCAGCAGCCATCCTAGCGGGAGAAGGTACAATGAGCAGTTCTTC. Translated, it reads CASSHPSGRRYNEQFF. The chain joins TRBV14 to TRBJ2-1, with TRBD2 matching 10 junction bases. V is cut back by 3 bases and J by 4 bases, with 6 bases in the junction unmatched. CDR1 and CDR2, per the germline V gene, are SGHDN and FVKESK. The CDR3 measures 16 amino acids from cysteine to phenylalanine. Here the CDR3 DNA is all that survives: 48 bases in frame from base 1. With all but the CDR3 taken from the reference TRBV14 and TRBJ2-1 genes, the full variable domain is: EAGVTQFPSHSVIEKGQTVTLRCDPISGHDNLYWYRRVMGKEIKFLLHFVKESKQDESGMPNNRFLAERTGGTYSTLKVQPAELEDSGVYFCASSHPSGRRYNEQFFGPGTRLTVL.